The next 15 T cell receptor beta chains were all read from a single sample in a study of T cell repertoires in aging, cancer and after chemotherapy. Peripheral blood genomic DNA, not sorted cells or RNA, was the template. TRB rearrangements spanning V, D and J were amplified using mixed TRB-A/B primers. Via MiXCR, TCRdb re-called the multiplex PCR reads, giving one row per CDR3 protein. The sample includes roughly 4,500 distinct CDR3 sequences, around 39% of them seen just once. Sequencing used blood. Receptor source: a human donor with a blood cancer.

The chain couples TRBV20-1 to TRBJ2-3; D is undetermined. The CDR3 has 11 residues. Between the trimmed V and J ends, which lost 1 base and 6 bases, there was a span of 5 bases. Germline values: CDR1 DFQATT, CDR2 SNEGSKA (reference sequence). The CDR3 DNA follows: TGCAGTGCTAGAGGTCATGATACGCAGTATTTT. Translating it yields CSARGHDTQYF.

This clonotype is judged large. The genes are TRBV19 and TRBJ2-2; D is possibly TRBD2 (5 bases). CDR3 length equals 15 residues. Germline CDR1 reads LNHDA; CDR2 reads SQIVND (reference sequence). V was pared by 3 bases and J by 4 bases, with 12 bases between. In nucleotides, the CDR3 is TGTGCCAGTAGTATTATTACTAGTCCCACCGGGGAGCTGTTTTTT. This codes for CASSIITSPTGELFF.

V and J are TRBV6-6 and TRBJ1-4; 7 nucleotides agree with TRBD1. J lost 8 bases, V lost 2 bases, and 11 bases had no gene match. This CDR3 has 16 residues. Germline CDR1 and CDR2: MNHNY and SVGAGI (reference sequence). The CDR3 loop reads CASSYLFRDSREKLFF. CDR3 nucleotide sequence: TGTGCCAGCAGTTACCTTTTCCGGGACAGTCGGGAAAAACTGTTTTTT.

The V gene is TRBV19, the J gene TRBJ1-1; tentatively, D is TRBD1 (5 bases). The CDR3 contains 15 residues. V lost 6 bases and J 1 base, leaving 15 bases between the germline ends. Germline V lookup: CDR1 LNHDA, CDR2 SQIVND (reference sequence). The CDR3 sequence: CASRSRGVQNTEAFF. CDR3 nucleotide sequence: TGTGCCAGTAGGTCCCGGGGGGTCCAGAACACTGAAGCTTTCTTT.

This clonotype was detected a few times. V gene TRBV5-5 combines with J gene TRBJ1-5; 7 bases align to TRBD1. The germline V gene encodes CDR1 SGHKS and CDR2 YYEKEE (reference sequence). Germline trimming cut 4 bases from V and 7 bases from J; bases unmatched to any gene: 8. There are 14 residues in the CDR3. The CDR3 spells CASSLDRVGQPQHF. The DNA for the CDR3 is TGTGCCAGCAGCCTCGACAGGGTTGGGCAGCCCCAGCATTTT.

V gene TRBV5-1 combines with J gene TRBJ2-3; 11 positions match TRBD2. This CDR3 spans 16 amino acids. The V and J ends lost 5 bases and 2 bases, in that order; junction bases with no gene match: 7. Germline CDR1 reads SGHRS; CDR2 reads YFSETQ. For the CDR3, the DNA is TGCGCCAGCAGTTCTGGGACTAGCGGATTCACAGATACGCAGTATTTT. It specifies CASSSGTSGFTDTQYF.

This clonotype was recorded a few times. The chain carries TRBV13 and TRBJ2-7; the match to TRBD2 covers 10 bases. With 1 base clipped from V and 5 bases from J, the junction kept 8 bases outside the gene matches. Per the germline V gene, CDR1 is PRHDT and CDR2 is FYEKMQ (reference sequence). The CDR3 runs 16 residues. The CDR3 loop is CASSLERTSGWDEQYF. The CDR3 DNA is TGTGCCAGCAGCTTAGAAAGGACTAGCGGATGGGACGAGCAGTACTTC.

This chain links TRBV18 with TRBJ2-5; TRBD1 agrees at 10 bases. The CDR3 contains 14 residues. Germline V gives CDR1 KGHSH, CDR2 LQKENI. J lost 4 bases, V lost 3 bases, and 2 bases had no gene match. The CDR3 DNA is TGTGCCAGCTCACCGACAGGGGGCCGAGAGACCCAGTACTTC. Translated, it gives CASSPTGGRETQYF.

There are a few counts of this clonotype. V gene TRBV27 combines with J gene TRBJ2-5; D is ambiguous. Trimming removed 2 bases from V and 5 bases from J, with 9 bases in between. The CDR3 totals 13 residues. The V gene's germline CDR1 is MNHEY and CDR2 SMNVEV (reference sequence). The CDR3 reads CASSLPPDETQYF. For the CDR3, the DNA is TGTGCCAGCAGTTTACCGCCCGATGAGACCCAGTACTTC.

This clonotype has only a few counts. The chain employs TRBV6-5 and TRBJ1-4; TRBD1 agrees at 8 bases. CDR1 MNHEY and CDR2 SVGAGI come from the germline V gene. The length of the CDR3 is 16 residues. Germline trimming cut 4 bases from V and 7 bases from J; bases unmatched to any gene: 11. CDR3: CASSSVRTGRGEKLFF. CDR3 nucleotide sequence: TGTGCCAGCAGTTCCGTCCGGACAGGGCGGGGTGAAAAACTGTTTTTT.

DNA for the CDR3: TGTGCCAGCAGTTCCCCGCTAGCGGGTTTCTACAATGAGCAGTTCTTC. Translating it yields CASSSPLAGFYNEQFF. V is TRBV12-3 or TRBV12-4 and J is TRBJ2-1, with 8 nucleotides matching TRBD2. CDR3 length equals 16 residues. Trimming at V came to 4 bases and at J to 3 bases, leaving 8 bases not matched to a gene.

Points on this clonotype: One end of the junction is discordant with germline, which a read error may explain. The chain uses TRBV27 and TRBJ2-2; the D gene could be TRBD1 or TRBD2 (5 bases each). Looked up from germline, CDR1 is MNHEY and CDR2 is SMNVEV (reference sequence). The CDR3 runs to 13 residues. The CDR3 sequence is CASRDPDTVELFF. The CDR3 coding sequence is TGTGCCAGCCGGGACCCCGACACCGTGGAGCTGTTTTTT.

This clonotype has more than one count but fewer than ten. The chain couples TRBV29-1 to TRBJ2-1; TRBD2 matches at 8 bases. V lost 1 base to trimming and J lost 8 bases; unmatched junction nucleotides: 10. Per the germline V gene, CDR1 is SQVTM and CDR2 is ANQGSEA. The CDR3 covers 15 residues. The CDR3 coding sequence is TGCAGCGTTGAAGCTTACGGGGGGGGGACGTATGAGCAGTTCTTC. Translating gives CSVEAYGGGTYEQFF.

This clonotype has more than one count but fewer than ten. V and J are TRBV6-5 and TRBJ2-1, with TRBD2 as a possible D gene (5 bases). Between the trimmed V and J ends, which lost 5 bases and 4 bases, there was a span of 9 bases. This CDR3 region has 13 residues. CDR1 and CDR2 (germline): MNHEY, SVGAGI. The CDR3 nucleotides read TGTGCCAGCAGTCTGCTAGCTTACAATGAGCAGTTCTTC. The encoded protein is CASSLLAYNEQFF.

This clonotype came up a few times. CDR3 loop: CASSYNSGNNEQFF. The CDR3 DNA sequence: TGTGCCAGCAGTTACAATTCAGGTAACAATGAGCAGTTCTTC. The chain joins TRBV6-5 to TRBJ2-1, with D uncertain. CDR3 length: 14 residues. Trimming pared 2 bases from V and 5 bases from J, leaving 10 bases between. Germline CDR1 and CDR2: MNHEY and SVGAGI.